This section outlines one T cell receptor beta chain sequence together with its context. V was cut by 5 bases and J by 4 bases, with 11 bases left in between. CDR1 and CDR2 from the germline V gene are WSHSY and SAAADI. The CDR3 covers 13 residues. The data derive from a study of blood T cell repertoires in COVID-19. Study information: COVID-19 samples, acute and convalescent, were from the United States, Italy and Spain.

Here immunoSEQ multiplex PCR was the method, and the copy in TCRdb shows in-frame clones only, minus some. The data hold about 65,000 clones, with around 79% observed a single time. The TCR originated in a human donor in a cohort sampled during active COVID-19. The rearrangement links TRBV10-2 to TRBJ1-2; D might be TRBD1 (5 bases). The sequenced material came from peripheral blood. DNA of the CDR3: TGCGCCAGCAGTCCTGACAGCTTCTATGGCTACACCTTC. Translated: CASSPDSFYGYTF.